The entry below gives a single T cell receptor (beta chain) sequence along with its context. What it binds is not known. A heparinised blood draw that averaged approximately 120 mL was obtained once from each donor. Isolation of CD4+ naive, central memory, regulatory and stem cell-like memory cells was achieved by sorting via CD45RO/CCR7/CD25/CD127/CD95/CD27. These data come from a study of beta chain features in type 1 diabetes. Trimming shortened V by 3 bases and J by 4 bases, and 18 bases separated the two germline ends. Looked up from germline, CDR1 is SGHVS and CDR2 is FQNEAQ. The CDR3 contains 17 residues. The study's findings and limits: A closer apparent resemblance between naive, central memory and Treg TCRB repertoires was seen in patients than in healthy donors.

Expressed TCRB transcripts were sequenced because the isolated RNA had all been reverse transcribed beforehand. TCRdb keeps only in-frame clones here, not all; method: immunoSEQ multiplex PCR. This table has under 200,000 clones, under 9.5% appearing once. The sample comprised central memory CD4+ T cells from blood. The TCR comes from a man aged 18 to 29 in good health. The chain uses TRBV7-8 and TRBJ2-2, with D possibly being TRBD2 (5 bases). The CDR3: CASSFFLSSAGTGELFF. The CDR3 DNA sequence: TGTGCCAGCAGCTTCTTTCTCTCTAGTGCGGGCACCGGGGAGCTGTTTTTT.